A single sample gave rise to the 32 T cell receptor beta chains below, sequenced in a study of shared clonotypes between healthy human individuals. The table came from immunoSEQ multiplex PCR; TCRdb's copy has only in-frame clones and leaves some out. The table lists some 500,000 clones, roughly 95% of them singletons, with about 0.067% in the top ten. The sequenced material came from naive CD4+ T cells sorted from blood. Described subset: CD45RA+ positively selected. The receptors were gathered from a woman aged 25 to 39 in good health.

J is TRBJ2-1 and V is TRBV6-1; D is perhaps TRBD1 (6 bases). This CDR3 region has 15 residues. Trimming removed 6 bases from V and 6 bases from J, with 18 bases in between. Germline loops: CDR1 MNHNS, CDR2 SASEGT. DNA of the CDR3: TGTGCCAGCAGCCCTTTATACCGGGACACCAATGAGCAGTTCTTC. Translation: CASSPLYRDTNEQFF.

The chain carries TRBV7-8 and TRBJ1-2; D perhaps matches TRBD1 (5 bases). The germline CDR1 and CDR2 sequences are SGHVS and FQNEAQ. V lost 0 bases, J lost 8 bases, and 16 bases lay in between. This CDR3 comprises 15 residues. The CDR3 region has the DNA TGTGCCAGCAGCTTAGCGCTTGGGGGACTTTCGGGCTACACCTTC. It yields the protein CASSLALGGLSGYTF.

The CDR3 reads CASSLEGARETQYF. Here the CDR3 DNA reads TGTGCCAGCAGCTTAGAGGGGGCACGGGAGACCCAGTACTTC. The rearrangement uses TRBV7-9 and TRBJ2-5; 7 bases are a match to TRBD1. The germline V gene encodes CDR1 SEHNR and CDR2 FQNEAQ (reference sequence). Trimming took 1 base from V and 5 from J; bases not matched to a gene: 4. The CDR3 extends over 14 amino acids.

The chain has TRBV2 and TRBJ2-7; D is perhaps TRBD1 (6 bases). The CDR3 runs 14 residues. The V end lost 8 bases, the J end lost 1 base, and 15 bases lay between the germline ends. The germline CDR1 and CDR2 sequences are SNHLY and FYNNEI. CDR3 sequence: CASRPGQPSYEQYF. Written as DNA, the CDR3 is TGTGCCAGCCGGCCGGGACAACCGTCCTACGAGCAGTACTTC.

CDR3 in amino acids: CASSLSRTGLKRETQYF. CDR3 nucleotide sequence: TGTGCCAGCAGTTTATCACGCACAGGGCTAAAACGGGAGACCCAGTACTTC. The chain joins TRBV27 to TRBJ2-5; possible D gene TRBD1, 6 bases. V was trimmed by 0 bases and J by 5 bases, leaving 19 bases between them. The CDR3 totals 17 residues. CDR1 is MNHEY, CDR2 SMNVEV, per germline (reference sequence).

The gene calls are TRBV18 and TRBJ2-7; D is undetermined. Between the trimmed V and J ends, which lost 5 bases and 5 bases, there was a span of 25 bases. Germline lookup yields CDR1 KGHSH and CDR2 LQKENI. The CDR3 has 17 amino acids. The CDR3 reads CASSSAAAGSGRHEQYF. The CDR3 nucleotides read TGTGCCAGCTCATCAGCCGCGGCCGGGTCCGGCCGTCACGAGCAGTACTTC.

This CDR3 reads CASSLVISSYPYEQYF. Written as DNA, the CDR3 is TGTGCCAGCAGCTTAGTCATTTCTAGCTATCCCTACGAGCAGTACTTC. The V call is TRBV7-9, the J call TRBJ2-7; D may be TRBD2 (5 bases). This CDR3 spans 16 amino acids. V lost 1 base, J lost 2 bases, and 15 bases lay in between. CDR1 and CDR2 from the germline V gene are SEHNR and FQNEAQ (reference sequence).

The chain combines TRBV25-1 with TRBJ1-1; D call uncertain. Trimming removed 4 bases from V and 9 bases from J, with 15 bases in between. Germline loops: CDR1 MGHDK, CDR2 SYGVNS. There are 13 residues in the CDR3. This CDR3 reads CASSGPYWRKAFF. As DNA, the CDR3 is TGTGCCAGCAGTGGGCCCTACTGGCGTAAAGCTTTCTTT. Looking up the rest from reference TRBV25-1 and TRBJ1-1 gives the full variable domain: EADIYQTPRYLVIGTGKKITLECSQTMGHDKMYWYQQDPGMELHLIHYSYGVNSTEKGDLSSESTVSRIRTEHFPLTLESARPSHTSQYLCASSGPYWRKAFFGQGTRLTVV.

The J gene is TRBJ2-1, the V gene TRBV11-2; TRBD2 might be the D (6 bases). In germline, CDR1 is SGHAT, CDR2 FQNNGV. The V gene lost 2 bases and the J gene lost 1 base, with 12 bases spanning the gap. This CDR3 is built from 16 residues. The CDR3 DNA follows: TGTGCCAGCAGCTTAAGGGTCGGGAGATCCTACAATGAGCAGTTCTTC. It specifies CASSLRVGRSYNEQFF. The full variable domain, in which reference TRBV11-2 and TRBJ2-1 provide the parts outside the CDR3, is EAGVAQSPRYKIIEKRQSVAFWCNPISGHATLYWYQQILGQGPKLLIQFQNNGVVDDSQLPKDRFSAERLKGVDSTLKIQPAKLEDSAVYLCASSLRVGRSYNEQFFGPGTRLTVL.

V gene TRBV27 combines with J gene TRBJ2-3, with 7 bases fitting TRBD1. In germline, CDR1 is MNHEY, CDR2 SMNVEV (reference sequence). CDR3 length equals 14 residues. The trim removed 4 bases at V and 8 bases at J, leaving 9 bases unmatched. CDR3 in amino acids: CASSSLIPGGTQYF. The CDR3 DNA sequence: TGTGCCAGCAGTTCCCTTATCCCAGGGGGTACGCAGTATTTT.

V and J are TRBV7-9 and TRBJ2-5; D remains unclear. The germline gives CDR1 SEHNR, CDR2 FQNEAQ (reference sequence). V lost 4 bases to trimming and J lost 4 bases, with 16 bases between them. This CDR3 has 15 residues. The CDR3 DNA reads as TGTGCCAGCAGCTCGTTAACTGGCTCCGGAGAGACCCAGTACTTC. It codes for CASSSLTGSGETQYF.

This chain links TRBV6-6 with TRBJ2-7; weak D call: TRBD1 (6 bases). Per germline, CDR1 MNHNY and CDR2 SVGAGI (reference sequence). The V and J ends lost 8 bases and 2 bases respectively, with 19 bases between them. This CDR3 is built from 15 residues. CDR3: CASGGQLGLTYEQYF. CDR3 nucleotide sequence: TGTGCCAGCGGGGGCCAACTTGGACTGACCTACGAGCAGTACTTC.

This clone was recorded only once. Here the CDR3 reads CASTGDSAHYGYTF. DNA for the CDR3: TGCGCCAGCACCGGGGACAGCGCACACTATGGCTACACCTTC. The chain uses TRBV5-1 and TRBJ1-2; 7 nucleotides agree with TRBD1. This CDR3 has 14 residues. Unmatched junction bases numbered 8, after V lost 6 bases and J lost 3 bases. Per germline, CDR1 SGHRS and CDR2 YFSETQ.

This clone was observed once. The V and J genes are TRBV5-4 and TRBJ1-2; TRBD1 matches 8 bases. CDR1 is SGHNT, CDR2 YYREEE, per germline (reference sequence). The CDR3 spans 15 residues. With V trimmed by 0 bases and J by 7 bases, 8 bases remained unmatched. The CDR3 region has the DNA TGTGCCAGCAGCTTGGGACAGGGGCGAAATAGTGGCTACACCTTC. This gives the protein CASSLGQGRNSGYTF.

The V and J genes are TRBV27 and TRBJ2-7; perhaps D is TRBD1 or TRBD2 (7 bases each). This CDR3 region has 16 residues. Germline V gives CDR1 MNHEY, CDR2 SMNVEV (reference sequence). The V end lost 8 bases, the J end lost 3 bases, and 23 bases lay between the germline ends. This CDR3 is CASRDSGLVGGYEQYF. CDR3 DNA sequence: TGTGCCAGCCGGGACAGTGGACTAGTGGGGGGCTACGAGCAGTACTTC.

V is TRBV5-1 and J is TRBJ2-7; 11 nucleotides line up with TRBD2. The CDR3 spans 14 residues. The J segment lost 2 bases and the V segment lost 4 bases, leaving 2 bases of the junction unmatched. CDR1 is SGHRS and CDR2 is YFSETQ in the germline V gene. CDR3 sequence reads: CASSTLAGAYEQYF. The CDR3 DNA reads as TGCGCCAGCAGCACACTAGCGGGAGCCTACGAGCAGTACTTC.

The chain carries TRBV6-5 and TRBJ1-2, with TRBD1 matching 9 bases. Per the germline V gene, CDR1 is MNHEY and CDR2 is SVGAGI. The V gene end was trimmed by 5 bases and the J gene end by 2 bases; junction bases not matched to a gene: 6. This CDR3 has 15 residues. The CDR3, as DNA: TGTGCCAGCAGTACAACAGGGGGCGCCAACTATGGCTACACCTTC. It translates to CASSTTGGANYGYTF.

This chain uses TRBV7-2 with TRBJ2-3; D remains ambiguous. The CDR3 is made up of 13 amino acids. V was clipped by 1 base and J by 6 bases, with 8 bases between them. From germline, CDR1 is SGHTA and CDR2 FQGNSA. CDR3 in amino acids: CASSLDGRDTQYF. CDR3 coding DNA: TGTGCCAGCAGCTTAGACGGAAGGGATACGCAGTATTTT.

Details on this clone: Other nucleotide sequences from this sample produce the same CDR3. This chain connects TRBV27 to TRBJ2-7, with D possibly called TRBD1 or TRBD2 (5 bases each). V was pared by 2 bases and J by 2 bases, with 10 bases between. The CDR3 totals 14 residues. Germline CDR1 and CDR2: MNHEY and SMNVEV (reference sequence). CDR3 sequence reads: CASSLSGGTYEQYF. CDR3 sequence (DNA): TGTGCCAGCAGTTTAAGTGGGGGAACCTACGAGCAGTACTTC.

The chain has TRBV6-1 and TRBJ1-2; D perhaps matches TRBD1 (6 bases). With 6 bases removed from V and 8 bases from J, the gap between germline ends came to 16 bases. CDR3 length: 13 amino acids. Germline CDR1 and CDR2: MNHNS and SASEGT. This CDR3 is CASSLTGRQGYTF. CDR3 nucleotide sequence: TGTGCCAGCAGCCTAACAGGGCGGCAAGGCTACACCTTC.

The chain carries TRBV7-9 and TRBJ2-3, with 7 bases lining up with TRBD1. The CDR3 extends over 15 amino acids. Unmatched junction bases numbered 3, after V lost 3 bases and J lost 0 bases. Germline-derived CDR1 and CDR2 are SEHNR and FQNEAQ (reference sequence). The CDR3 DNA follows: TGTGCCAGCAGCTTCCGGGACAGCAGCACAGATACGCAGTATTTT. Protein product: CASSFRDSSTDTQYF.

CDR3 in amino acids: CASSIAGTGDYEQYF. CDR3 in DNA: TGTGCCAGTAGTATAGCCGGGACAGGGGACTACGAGCAGTACTTC. The gene calls are TRBV19 and TRBJ2-7, with 10 bases identical to TRBD1. Germline CDR1 LNHDA, CDR2 SQIVND (reference sequence). The CDR3 covers 15 residues. V was pared by 1 base and J by 3 bases, with 3 bases of the junction left unmatched.

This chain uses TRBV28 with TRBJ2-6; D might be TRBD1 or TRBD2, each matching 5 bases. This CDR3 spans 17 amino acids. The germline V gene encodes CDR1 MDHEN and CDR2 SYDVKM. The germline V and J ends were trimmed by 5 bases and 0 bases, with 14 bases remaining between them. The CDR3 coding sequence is TGTGCCAGCAGTGGGACGGTACAAGTCTCTGGGGCCAACGTCCTGACTTTC. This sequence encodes CASSGTVQVSGANVLTF. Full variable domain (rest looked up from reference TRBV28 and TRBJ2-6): DVKVTQSSRYLVKRTGEKVFLECVQDMDHENMFWYRQDPGLGLRLIYFSYDVKMKEKGDIPEGYSVSREKKERFSLILESASTNQTSMYLCASSGTVQVSGANVLTFGAGSRLTVL.

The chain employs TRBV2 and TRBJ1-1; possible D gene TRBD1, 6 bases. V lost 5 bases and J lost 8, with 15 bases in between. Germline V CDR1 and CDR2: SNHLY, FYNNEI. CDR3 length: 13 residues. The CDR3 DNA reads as TGTGCCAGCAGTACAAACAGGGTGCGGGAAGCTTTCTTT. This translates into CASSTNRVREAFF. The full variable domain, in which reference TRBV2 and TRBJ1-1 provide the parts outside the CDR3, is EPEVTQTPSHQVTQMGQEVILRCVPISNHLYFYWYRQILGQKVEFLVSFYNNEISEKSEIFDDQFSVERPDGSNFTLKIRSTKLEDSAMYFCASSTNRVREAFFGQGTRLTVV.

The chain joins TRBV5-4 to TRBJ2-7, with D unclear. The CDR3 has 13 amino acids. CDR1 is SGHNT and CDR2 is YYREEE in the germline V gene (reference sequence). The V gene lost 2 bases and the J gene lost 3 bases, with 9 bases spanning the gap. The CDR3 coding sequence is TGTGCCAGCAGCTTCGAGAAGGACTACGAGCAGTACTTC. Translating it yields CASSFEKDYEQYF.

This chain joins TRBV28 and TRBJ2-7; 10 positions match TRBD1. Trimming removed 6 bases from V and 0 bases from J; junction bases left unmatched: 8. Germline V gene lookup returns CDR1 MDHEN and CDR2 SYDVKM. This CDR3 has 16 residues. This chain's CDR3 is CASSPPWDRGSYEQYF. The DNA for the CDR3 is TGTGCCAGCAGCCCGCCCTGGGACAGGGGCTCCTACGAGCAGTACTTC.

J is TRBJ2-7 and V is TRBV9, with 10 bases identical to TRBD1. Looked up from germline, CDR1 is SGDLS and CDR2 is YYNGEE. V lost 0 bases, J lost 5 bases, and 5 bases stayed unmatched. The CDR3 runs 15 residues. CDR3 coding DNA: TGTGCCAGCAGCGTAGAGGGACAGGGGCGGAACGAGCAGTACTTC. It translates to CASSVEGQGRNEQYF.

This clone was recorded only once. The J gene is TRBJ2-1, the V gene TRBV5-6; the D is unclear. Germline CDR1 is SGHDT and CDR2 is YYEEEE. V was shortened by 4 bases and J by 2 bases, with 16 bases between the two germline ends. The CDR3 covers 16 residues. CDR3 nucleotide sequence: TGTGCCAGCAGCCTCCCCCATCCCGCGGCCTACAATGAGCAGTTCTTC. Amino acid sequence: CASSLPHPAAYNEQFF.

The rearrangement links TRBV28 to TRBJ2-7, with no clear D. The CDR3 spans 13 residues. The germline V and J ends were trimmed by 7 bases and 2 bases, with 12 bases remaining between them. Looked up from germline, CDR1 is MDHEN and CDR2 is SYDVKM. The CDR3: CASKRQDTYEQYF. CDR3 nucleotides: TGTGCCAGCAAACGGCAGGATACCTACGAGCAGTACTTC.

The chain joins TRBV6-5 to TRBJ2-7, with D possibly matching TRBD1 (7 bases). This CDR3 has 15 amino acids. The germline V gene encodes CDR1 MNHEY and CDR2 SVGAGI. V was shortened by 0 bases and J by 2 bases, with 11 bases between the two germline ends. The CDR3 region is CASSYSRRGPYEQYF. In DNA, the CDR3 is TGTGCCAGCAGTTACTCGAGGAGGGGGCCCTACGAGCAGTACTTC.

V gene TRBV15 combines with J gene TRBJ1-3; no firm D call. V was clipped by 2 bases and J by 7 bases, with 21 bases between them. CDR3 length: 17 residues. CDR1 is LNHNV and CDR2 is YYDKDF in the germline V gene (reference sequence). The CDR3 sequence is CATSRKVGRRLGNTIYF. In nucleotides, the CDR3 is TGTGCCACCAGCAGAAAAGTCGGACGCCGGCTTGGTAACACCATATATTTT.

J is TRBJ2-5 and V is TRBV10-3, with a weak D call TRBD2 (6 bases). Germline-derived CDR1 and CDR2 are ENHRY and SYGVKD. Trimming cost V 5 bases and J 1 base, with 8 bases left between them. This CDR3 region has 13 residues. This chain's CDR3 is CAISSTSQETQYF. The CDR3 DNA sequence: TGTGCCATCAGTTCGACTAGCCAAGAGACCCAGTACTTC.